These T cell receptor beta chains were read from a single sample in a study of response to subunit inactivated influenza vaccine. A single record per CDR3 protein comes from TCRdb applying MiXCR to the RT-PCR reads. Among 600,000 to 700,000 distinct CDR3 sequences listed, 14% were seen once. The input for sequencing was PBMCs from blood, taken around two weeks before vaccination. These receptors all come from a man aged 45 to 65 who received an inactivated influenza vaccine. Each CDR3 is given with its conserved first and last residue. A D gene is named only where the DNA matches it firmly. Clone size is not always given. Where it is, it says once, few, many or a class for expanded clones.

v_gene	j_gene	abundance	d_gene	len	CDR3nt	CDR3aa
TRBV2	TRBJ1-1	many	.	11	TGTGCCAGCACAGAAATGGAGAAAGCTTTCTTT	CASTEMEKAFF
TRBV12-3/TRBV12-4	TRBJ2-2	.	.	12	TGTGCCAGCAGTTTAATCCCCGGGGAGCTGTTTTTT	CASSLIPGELFF
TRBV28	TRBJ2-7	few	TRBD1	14	TGTGCCAGCACCGCAGGGACAGGAGCCTACGAGCAGTACTTC	CASTAGTGAYEQYF
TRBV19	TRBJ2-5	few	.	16	TGTGCCAGTAGTATTGGTGTTTTTGACGGGAAAGAGACCCAGTACTTC	CASSIGVFDGKETQYF
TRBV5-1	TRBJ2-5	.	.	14	TGCGCCAGCAGCTTGCGTGGCAGCGGAGAGACCCAGTACTTC	CASSLRGSGETQYF
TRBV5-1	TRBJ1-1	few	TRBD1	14	TGCGCCAGCAGACAGGGGACCTCGGGGACTGAAGCTTTCTTT	CASRQGTSGTEAFF
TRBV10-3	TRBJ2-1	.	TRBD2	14	TGTGCCATCAGTGGGACTAGCGGGGGGAATGAGCAGTTCTTC	CAISGTSGGNEQFF
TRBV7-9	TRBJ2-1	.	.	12	TGTGCCAGCAGCCCCCTAGGGGATGAGCAGTTCTTC	CASSPLGDEQFF
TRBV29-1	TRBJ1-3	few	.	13	TGCAGCGGCACCAGGGAGACCGGAAACACCATATATTTT	CSGTRETGNTIYF
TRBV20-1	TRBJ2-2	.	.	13	TGCAGTGCTAGCGGCCCCAACACCGGGGAGCTGTTTTTT	CSASGPNTGELFF
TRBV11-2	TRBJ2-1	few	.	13	TGTGCCAGCAGCTTAAATCCCCGCAATGAGCAGTTCTTC	CASSLNPRNEQFF
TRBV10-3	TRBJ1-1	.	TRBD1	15	TGTGCCATCAGTGAGGGAGGACAGGGCAACACTGAAGCTTTCTTT	CAISEGGQGNTEAFF
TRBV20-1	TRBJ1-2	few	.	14	TGCAGTGCTAGGGGGACTCTAGATAGCTATGGCTACACCTTC	CSARGTLDSYGYTF
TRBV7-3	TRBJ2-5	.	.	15	TGTGCCAGCAGCGTAACGTCAGGGGCCCAAGAGACCCAGTACTTC	CASSVTSGAQETQYF
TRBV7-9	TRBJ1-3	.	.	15	TGTGCCAGCAGCCAAGGGATTTACTCTGGAAACACCATATATTTT	CASSQGIYSGNTIYF
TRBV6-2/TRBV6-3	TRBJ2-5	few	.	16	TGTGCCAGCAGTTATCGCTCTACGGGGGACTTGGAGACCCAGTACTTC	CASSYRSTGDLETQYF
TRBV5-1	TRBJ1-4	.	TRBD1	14	TGCGCCAGCAGCTTGGGGGACAGGAATGAAAAACTGTTTTTT	CASSLGDRNEKLFF
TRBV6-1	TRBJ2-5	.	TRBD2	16	TGTGCCAGCAGTAGGTCGGGACTAGCAGCCCAAGAGACCCAGTACTTC	CASSRSGLAAQETQYF
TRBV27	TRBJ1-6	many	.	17	TGTGCCAGCAGTTTATTTTTTAGGAGCGAGAATAATTCACCCCTCCACTTT	CASSLFFRSENNSPLHF
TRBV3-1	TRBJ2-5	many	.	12	TGTGCCAGCAGCCAAGTTGGCGAGACCCAGTACTTC	CASSQVGETQYF
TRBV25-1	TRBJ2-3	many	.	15	TGTGCCAGCAGTGTGAACTTGGGTATCGCAGATACGCAGTATTTT	CASSVNLGIADTQYF
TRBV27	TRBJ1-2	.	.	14	TGTGCCAGCAGTTTATCGGGCAGCCTAGATGGCTACACCTTC	CASSLSGSLDGYTF
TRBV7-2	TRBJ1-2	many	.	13	TGTGCCAGCAGCCCGGGGGGCGGATATGGCTACACCTTC	CASSPGGGYGYTF
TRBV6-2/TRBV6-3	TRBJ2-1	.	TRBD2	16	TGTGCCAGCAGTTACCTGGGACTAGCGGGAAACAATGAGCAGTTCTTC	CASSYLGLAGNNEQFF
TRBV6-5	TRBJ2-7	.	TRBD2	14	TGTGCCAGCAGTTTCCGGGACTATACCTACGAGCAGTACTTC	CASSFRDYTYEQYF
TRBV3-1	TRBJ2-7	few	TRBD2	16	TGTGCCAGCAGCCAAGAGGTCGGCGGGAGAGCCTACGAGCAGTACTTC	CASSQEVGGRAYEQYF
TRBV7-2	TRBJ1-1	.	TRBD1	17	TGTGCCAGCAGCTTAGCCCTCCTGACAGGGGCGAACACTGAAGCTTTCTTT	CASSLALLTGANTEAFF
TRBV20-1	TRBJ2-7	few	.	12	TGCGGTTACCGGGACTTCTCCTACGAGCAGTACTTC	CGYRDFSYEQYF
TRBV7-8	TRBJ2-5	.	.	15	TGTGCCAGCAGCCCGGTGACCTGGGGCCAAGAGACCCAGTACTTC	CASSPVTWGQETQYF
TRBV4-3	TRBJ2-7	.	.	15	TGCGCCAGCAGCCAAGCACCGGGACGCTGGGACGAGCAGTACTTC	CASSQAPGRWDEQYF
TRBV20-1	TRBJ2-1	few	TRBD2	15	TGCAGTGCTAGAGATCGGACTAGCGGATGGGATGAGCAGTTCTTC	CSARDRTSGWDEQFF
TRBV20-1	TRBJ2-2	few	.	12	TGCAGTGGGACCCCGAACACCGGGGAGCTGTTTTTT	CSGTPNTGELFF
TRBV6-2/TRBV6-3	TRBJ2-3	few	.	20	TGTGCCAGCAGTAGCCAACCCACGATCATAGAGCCACAAAGCACAGATACGCAGTATTTT	CASSSQPTIIEPQSTDTQYF
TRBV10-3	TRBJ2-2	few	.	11	TGTGCCGCTAGGGGTACCGGGGAGCTGTTTTTT	CAARGTGELFF
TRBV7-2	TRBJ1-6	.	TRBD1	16	TGTGCCAGCAGCTTAAATCCTCAGGGGGCCAATTCACCCCTCCACTTT	CASSLNPQGANSPLHF
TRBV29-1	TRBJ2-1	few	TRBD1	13	TGCAGCGTGGGGACAGGGAGCTACAATGAGCAGTTCTTC	CSVGTGSYNEQFF
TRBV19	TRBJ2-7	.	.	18	TGTGCCAGTAGTCCACTGGGGACAGCCAGCGGCGGGAGATACGAGCAGTACTTC	CASSPLGTASGGRYEQYF
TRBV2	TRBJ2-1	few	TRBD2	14	TGTGCCAGCAGGCGGGGGATCGCCTACAATGAGCAGTTCTTC	CASRRGIAYNEQFF
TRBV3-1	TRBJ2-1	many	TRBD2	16	TGTGCCAGCAGCCAGGGACTAGCGGGACGTACCAATGAGCAGTTCTTC	CASSQGLAGRTNEQFF
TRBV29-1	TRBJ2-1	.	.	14	TGCAGCGTTGAAGTACGGACAGTTTACAATGAGCAGTTCTTC	CSVEVRTVYNEQFF
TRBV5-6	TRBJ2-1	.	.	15	TGTGCCAGCAGCCCAACTGGACGGCCTCGGAATGAGCAGTTCTTC	CASSPTGRPRNEQFF
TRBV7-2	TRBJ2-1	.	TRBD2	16	TGTGCCAGCAGCTTAGGTTTAACTAGCGTTGGCAATGAGCAGTTCTTC	CASSLGLTSVGNEQFF
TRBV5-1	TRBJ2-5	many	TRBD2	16	TGCGCCAGCAGCTTGGCTTCGGGGGGGGCCGCAGAGACCCAGTACTTC	CASSLASGGAAETQYF
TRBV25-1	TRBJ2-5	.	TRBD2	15	TGTGCCAGCAGTGTCCGCAGCGGGAGTGGGGAGACCCAGTACTTC	CASSVRSGSGETQYF